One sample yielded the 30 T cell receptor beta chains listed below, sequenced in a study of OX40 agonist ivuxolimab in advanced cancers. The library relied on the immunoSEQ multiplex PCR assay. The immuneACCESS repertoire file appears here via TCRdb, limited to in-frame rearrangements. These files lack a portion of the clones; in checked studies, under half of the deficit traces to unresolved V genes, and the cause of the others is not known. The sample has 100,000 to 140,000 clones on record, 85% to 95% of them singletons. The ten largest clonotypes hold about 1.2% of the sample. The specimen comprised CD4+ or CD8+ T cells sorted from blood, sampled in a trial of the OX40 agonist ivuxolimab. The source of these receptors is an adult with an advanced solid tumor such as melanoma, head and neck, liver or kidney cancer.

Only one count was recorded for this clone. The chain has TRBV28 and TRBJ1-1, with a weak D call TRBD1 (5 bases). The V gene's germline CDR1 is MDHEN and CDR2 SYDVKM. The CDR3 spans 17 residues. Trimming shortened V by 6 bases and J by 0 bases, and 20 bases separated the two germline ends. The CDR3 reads CASRLQGPNTMNTEAFF. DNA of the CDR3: TGTGCCAGCAGACTCCAGGGCCCCAACACTATGAACACTGAAGCTTTCTTT.

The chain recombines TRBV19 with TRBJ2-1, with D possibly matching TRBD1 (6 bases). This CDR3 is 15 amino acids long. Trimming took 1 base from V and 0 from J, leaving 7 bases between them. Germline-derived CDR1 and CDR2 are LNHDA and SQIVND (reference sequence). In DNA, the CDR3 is TGTGCCAGTAGTATAGGGACAGTCTCCTACAATGAGCAGTTCTTC. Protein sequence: CASSIGTVSYNEQFF.

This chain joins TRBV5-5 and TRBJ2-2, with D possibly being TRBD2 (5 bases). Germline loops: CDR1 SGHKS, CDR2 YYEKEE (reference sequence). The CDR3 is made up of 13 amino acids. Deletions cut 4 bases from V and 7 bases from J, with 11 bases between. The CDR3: CASSLGAVGELFF. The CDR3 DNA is TGTGCCAGCAGCCTGGGAGCGGTCGGGGAGCTGTTTTTT.

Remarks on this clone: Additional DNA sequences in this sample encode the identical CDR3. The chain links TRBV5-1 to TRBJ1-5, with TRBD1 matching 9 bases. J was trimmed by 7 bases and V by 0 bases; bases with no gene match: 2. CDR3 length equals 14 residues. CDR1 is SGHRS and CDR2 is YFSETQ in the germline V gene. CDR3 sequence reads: CASSLGQGDQPQHF. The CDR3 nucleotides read TGCGCCAGCAGCTTGGGACAGGGGGACCAGCCCCAGCATTTT.

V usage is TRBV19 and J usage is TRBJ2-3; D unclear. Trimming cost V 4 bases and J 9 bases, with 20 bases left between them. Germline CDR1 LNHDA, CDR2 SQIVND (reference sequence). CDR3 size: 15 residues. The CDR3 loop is CASSKIPGPGATQYF. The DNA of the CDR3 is TGTGCCAGTAGTAAAATACCGGGCCCAGGAGCGACGCAGTATTTT.

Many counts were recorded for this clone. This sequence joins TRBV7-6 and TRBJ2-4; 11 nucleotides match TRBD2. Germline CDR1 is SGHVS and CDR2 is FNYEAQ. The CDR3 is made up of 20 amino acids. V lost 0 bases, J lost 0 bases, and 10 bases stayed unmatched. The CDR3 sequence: CASSLAPGLAEEIAKNIQYF. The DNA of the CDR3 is TGTGCCAGCAGCTTAGCTCCGGGACTAGCGGAAGAAATAGCCAAAAACATTCAGTACTTC. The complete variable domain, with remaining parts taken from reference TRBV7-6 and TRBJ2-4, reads GAGVSQSPRYKVTKRGQDVALRCDPISGHVSLYWYRQALGQGPEFLTYFNYEAQQDKSGLPNDRFSAERPEGSISTLTIQRTEQRDSAMYRCASSLAPGLAEEIAKNIQYFGAGTRLSVL.

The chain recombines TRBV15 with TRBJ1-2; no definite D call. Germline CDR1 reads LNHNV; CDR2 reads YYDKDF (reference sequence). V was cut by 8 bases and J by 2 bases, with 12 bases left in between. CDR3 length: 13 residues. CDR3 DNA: TGTGCCACCCGGCGCCCCTCCAACTATGGCTACACCTTC. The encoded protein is CATRRPSNYGYTF.

CDR3 amino acids: CASSLGQGSEAFF. The CDR3, as DNA: TGTGCCAGCAGCTTAGGTCAGGGGAGTGAAGCTTTCTTT. This rearrangement joins TRBV7-9 to TRBJ1-1, with D maybe TRBD1 (6 bases). The ends were cut back, 1 base at V and 7 bases at J, with 10 bases in the middle. The CDR3 sequence is 13 residues long. Per germline, CDR1 SEHNR and CDR2 FQNEAQ (reference sequence).

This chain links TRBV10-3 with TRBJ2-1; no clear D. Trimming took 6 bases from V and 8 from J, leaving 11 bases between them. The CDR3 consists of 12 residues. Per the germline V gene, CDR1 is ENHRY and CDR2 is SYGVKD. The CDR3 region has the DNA TGTGCCATCAGGAACCTCGTGGATGAGCAGTTCTTC. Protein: CAIRNLVDEQFF.

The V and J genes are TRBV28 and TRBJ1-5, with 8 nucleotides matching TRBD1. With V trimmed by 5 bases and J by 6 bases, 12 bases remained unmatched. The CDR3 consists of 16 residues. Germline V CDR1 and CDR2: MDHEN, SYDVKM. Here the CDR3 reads CASSPTQGAEGQPQHF. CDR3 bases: TGTGCCAGCAGTCCAACCCAGGGGGCCGAGGGTCAGCCCCAGCATTTT.

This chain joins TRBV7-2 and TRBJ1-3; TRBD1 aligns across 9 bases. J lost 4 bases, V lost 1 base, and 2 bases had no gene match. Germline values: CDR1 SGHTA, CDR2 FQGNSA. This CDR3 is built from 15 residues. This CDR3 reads CASSLDRGPGNTIYF. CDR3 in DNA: TGTGCCAGCAGCTTAGACAGGGGGCCCGGAAACACCATATATTTT.

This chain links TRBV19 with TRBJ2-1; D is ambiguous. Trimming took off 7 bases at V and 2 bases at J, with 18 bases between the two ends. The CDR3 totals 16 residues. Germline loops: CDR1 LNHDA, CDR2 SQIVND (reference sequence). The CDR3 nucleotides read TGTGCCAGTATGGAGACCGGCCTAGTCACCTACAATGAGCAGTTCTTC. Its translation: CASMETGLVTYNEQFF.

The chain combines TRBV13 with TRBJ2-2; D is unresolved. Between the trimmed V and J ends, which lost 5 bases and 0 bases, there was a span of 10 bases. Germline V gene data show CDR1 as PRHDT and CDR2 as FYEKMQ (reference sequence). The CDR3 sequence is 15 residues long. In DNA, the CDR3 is TGTGCCAGCAGCGTTGACACATCGAACACCGGGGAGCTGTTTTTT. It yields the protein CASSVDTSNTGELFF.

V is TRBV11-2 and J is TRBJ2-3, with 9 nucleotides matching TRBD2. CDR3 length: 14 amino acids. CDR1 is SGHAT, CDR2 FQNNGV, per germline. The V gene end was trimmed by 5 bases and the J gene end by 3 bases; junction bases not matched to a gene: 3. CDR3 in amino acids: CASSRSGRTDTQYF. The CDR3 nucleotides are TGTGCCAGCAGCCGTAGCGGGAGAACAGATACGCAGTATTTT.

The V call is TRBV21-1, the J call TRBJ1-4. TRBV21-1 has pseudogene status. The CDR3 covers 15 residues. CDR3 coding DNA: TGTGCCAGCAGCAAAGCGGGGGGGTTGCGTGAAGAACTGTTTTTT. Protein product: CASSKAGGLREELFF.

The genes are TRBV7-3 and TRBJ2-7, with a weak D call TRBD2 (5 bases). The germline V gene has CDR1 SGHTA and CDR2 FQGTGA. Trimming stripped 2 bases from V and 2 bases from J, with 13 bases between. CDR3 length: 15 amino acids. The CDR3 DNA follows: TGTGCCAGCAGCTTAGGAGGCGGGCCAACCTACGAGCAGTACTTC. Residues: CASSLGGGPTYEQYF. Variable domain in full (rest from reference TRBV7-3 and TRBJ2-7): GAGVSQTPSNKVTEKGKYVELRCDPISGHTALYWYRQSLGQGPEFLIYFQGTGAADDSGLPNDRFFAVRPEGSVSTLKIQRTERGDSAVYLCASSLGGGPTYEQYFGPGTRLTVT.

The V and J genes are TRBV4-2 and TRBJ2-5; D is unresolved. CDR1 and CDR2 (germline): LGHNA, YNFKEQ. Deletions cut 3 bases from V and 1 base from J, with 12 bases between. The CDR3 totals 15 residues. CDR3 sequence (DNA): TGTGCCAGCAGCCAGGGTTCGACGACCCAAGAGACCCAGTACTTC. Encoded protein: CASSQGSTTQETQYF.

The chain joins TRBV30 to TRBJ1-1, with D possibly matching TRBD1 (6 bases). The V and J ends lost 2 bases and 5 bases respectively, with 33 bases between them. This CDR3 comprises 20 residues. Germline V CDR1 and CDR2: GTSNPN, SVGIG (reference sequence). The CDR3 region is CAWSRGPIGGSTRKGTEAFF. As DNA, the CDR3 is TGTGCCTGGAGTCGGGGGCCCATAGGGGGTTCAACTCGGAAAGGGACTGAAGCTTTCTTT. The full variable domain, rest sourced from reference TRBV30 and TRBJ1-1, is SQTIHQWPATLVQPVGSPLSLECTVEGTSNPNLYWYRQAAGRGLQLLFYSVGIGQISSEVPQNLSASRPQDRQFILSSKKLLLSDSGFYLCAWSRGPIGGSTRKGTEAFFGQGTRLTVV.

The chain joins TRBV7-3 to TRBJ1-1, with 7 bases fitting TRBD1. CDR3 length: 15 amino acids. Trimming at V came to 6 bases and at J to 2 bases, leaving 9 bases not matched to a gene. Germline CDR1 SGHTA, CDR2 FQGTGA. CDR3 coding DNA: TGTGCCAGCAGTAAACAGGGGCCCCCAAACACTGAAGCTTTCTTT. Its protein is CASSKQGPPNTEAFF. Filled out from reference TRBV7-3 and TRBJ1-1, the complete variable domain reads GAGVSQTPSNKVTEKGKYVELRCDPISGHTALYWYRQSLGQGPEFLIYFQGTGAADDSGLPNDRFFAVRPEGSVSTLKIQRTERGDSAVYLCASSKQGPPNTEAFFGQGTRLTVV.

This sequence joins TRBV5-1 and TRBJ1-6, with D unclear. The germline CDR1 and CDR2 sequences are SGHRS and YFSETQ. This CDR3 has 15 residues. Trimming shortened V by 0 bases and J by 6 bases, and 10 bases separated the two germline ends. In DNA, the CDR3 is TGCGCCAGCAGCTTGGATGGCAACCCTAATTCACCCCTCCACTTT. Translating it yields CASSLDGNPNSPLHF.

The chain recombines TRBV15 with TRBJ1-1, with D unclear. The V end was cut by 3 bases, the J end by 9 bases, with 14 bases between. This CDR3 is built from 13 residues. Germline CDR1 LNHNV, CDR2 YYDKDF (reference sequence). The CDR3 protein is CATSRIYGGQAFF. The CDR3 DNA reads TGTGCCACCAGCAGGATTTATGGCGGGCAAGCTTTCTTT.

The CDR3 reads CASSGQGAGELFF. The CDR3 DNA follows: TGTGCCAGTAGCGGACAGGGGGCCGGGGAGCTGTTTTTT. V and J are TRBV19 and TRBJ2-2; TRBD1 matches at 10 bases. Germline assignment: CDR1 LNHDA and CDR2 SQIVND (reference sequence). Trimming took 6 bases from V and 6 from J; bases not matched to a gene: 1. The CDR3 has 13 residues.

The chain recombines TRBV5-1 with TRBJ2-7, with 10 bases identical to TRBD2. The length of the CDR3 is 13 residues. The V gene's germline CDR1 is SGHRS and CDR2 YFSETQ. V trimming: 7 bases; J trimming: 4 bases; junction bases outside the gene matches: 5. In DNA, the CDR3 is TGCGCCAGCCGCGGGACTAGCGAATACGAGCAGTACTTC. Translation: CASRGTSEYEQYF.

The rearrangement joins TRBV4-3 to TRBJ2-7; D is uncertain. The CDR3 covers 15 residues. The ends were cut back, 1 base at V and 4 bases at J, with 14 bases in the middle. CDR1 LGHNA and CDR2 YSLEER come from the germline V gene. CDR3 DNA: TGCGCCAGCAGCCAAGGGTCCGGGCACTCGTACGAGCAGTACTTC. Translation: CASSQGSGHSYEQYF.

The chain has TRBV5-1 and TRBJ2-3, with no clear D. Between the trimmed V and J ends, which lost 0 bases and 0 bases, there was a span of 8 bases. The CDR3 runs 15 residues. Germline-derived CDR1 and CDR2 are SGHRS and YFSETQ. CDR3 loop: CASSLGAGSTDTQYF. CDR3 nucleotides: TGCGCCAGCAGCTTGGGGGCCGGGAGCACAGATACGCAGTATTTT.

The CDR3 DNA reads TGTGCCAGCAGCCTGGGGACAGGGGGATTTGAGCAGTTCTTC. Translated: CASSLGTGGFEQFF. The rearrangement links TRBV7-8 to TRBJ2-1; 11 bases are a match to TRBD1. This CDR3 has 14 amino acids. Per germline, CDR1 SGHVS and CDR2 FQNEAQ. J gave up 9 bases and V 5 bases, and 6 bases lay outside the gene matches.

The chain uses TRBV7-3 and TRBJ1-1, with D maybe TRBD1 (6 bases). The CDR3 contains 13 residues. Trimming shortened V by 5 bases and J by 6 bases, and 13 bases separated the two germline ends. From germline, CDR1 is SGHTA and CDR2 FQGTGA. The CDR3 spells CASSTGGRAEAFF. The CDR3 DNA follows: TGTGCCAGCAGCACCGGGGGGCGAGCTGAAGCTTTCTTT.

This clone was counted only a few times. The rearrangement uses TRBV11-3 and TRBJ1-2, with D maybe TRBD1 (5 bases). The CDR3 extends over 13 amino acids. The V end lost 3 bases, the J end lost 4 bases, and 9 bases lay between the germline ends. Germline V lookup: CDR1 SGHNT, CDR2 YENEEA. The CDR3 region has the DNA TGTGCCAGCAGCTTGGGGGTTGGCTATGGCTACACCTTC. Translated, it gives CASSLGVGYGYTF.

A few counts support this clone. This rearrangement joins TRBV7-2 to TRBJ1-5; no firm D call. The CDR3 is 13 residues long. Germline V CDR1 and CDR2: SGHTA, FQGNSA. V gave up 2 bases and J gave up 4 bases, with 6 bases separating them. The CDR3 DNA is TGTGCCAGCAGCTTATACGGGAATCAGCCCCAGCATTTT. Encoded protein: CASSLYGNQPQHF.

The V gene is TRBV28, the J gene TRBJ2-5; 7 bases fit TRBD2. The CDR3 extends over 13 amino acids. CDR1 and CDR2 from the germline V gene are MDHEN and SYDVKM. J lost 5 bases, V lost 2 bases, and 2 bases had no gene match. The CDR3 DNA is TGTGCCAGCAGTTTAGCCGGGAGGGAGACCCAGTACTTC. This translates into CASSLAGRETQYF.